The 25 T cell receptor beta chains below were found in one sample sequenced in a study of cytomegalovirus exposure and HLA in healthy donors. Primers: 60 Vbeta forward and 13 Jbeta reverse. The method was immunoSEQ multiplex PCR; TCRdb's version includes in-frame clones alone and lacks a portion of them. The sample consists of 80,000 or so clones, 60% to 80% of them appearing once. The sample comprised PBMCs. These TCRs come from a woman aged 35 to 49 in good health and CMV-seronegative.

Concerning this clone itself: Relative to the germline gene, one junction end is altered; a read error may explain this. The chain joins TRBV7-9 to TRBJ1-2, with D tentatively TRBD1 (6 bases). Germline CDR1 SEHNR, CDR2 FQNEAQ (reference sequence). This CDR3 has 15 residues. The CDR3 DNA reads TGTGCCAGCACCTTAGTGGGGGCTGTTAACTATGGCTACACCTTC. Its translation is CASTLVGAVNYGYTF.

This chain joins TRBV6-5 and TRBJ2-5; possible D gene TRBD2, 6 bases. Trimming removed 6 bases from V and 1 base from J, with 12 bases in between. Germline CDR1 MNHEY, CDR2 SVGAGI. This CDR3 comprises 14 residues. CDR3 DNA sequence: TGTGCCAGCAGCGCGACTAGTCCCCAAGAGACCCAGTACTTC. Amino acids: CASSATSPQETQYF.

J is TRBJ2-7 and V is TRBV4-3; perhaps TRBD1 as D (7 bases). The V gene's germline CDR1 is LGHNA and CDR2 YSLEER. The V end was cut by 0 bases, the J end by 3 bases, with 12 bases between. The CDR3 covers 15 residues. The CDR3 spells CASSQDSGGGYEQYF. Here the CDR3 DNA reads TGCGCCAGCAGCCAAGATTCAGGGGGAGGCTACGAGCAGTACTTC.

The gene calls are TRBV5-4 and TRBJ1-5; D not resolved. This CDR3 contains 15 residues. CDR1 and CDR2 (germline): SGHNT, YYREEE (reference sequence). Trimming cost V 0 bases and J 3 bases, with 10 bases left between them. CDR3: CASSLDGQTNQPQHF. For the CDR3, the DNA is TGTGCCAGCAGCTTGGACGGTCAAACCAATCAGCCCCAGCATTTT.

The chain links TRBV5-1 to TRBJ2-1, with D hard to call. CDR1 is SGHRS, CDR2 YFSETQ, per germline. V gave up 4 bases and J gave up 4 bases, with 6 bases separating them. The CDR3 loop spans 12 amino acids. CDR3 region: CASSPNYNEQFF. The CDR3 DNA follows: TGCGCCAGCAGCCCAAATTACAATGAGCAGTTCTTC. Combining the CDR3 with reference TRBV5-1 and TRBJ2-1 gives the whole variable domain KAGVTQTPRYLIKTRGQQVTLSCSPISGHRSVSWYQQTPGQGLQFLFEYFSETQRNKGNFPGRFSGRQFSNSRSEMNVSTLELGDSALYLCASSPNYNEQFFGPGTRLTVL.

This chain joins TRBV11-3 and TRBJ2-1; 7 bases are shared with TRBD2. The CDR3 spans 15 residues. The germline V gene encodes CDR1 SGHNT and CDR2 YENEEA. V gave up 5 bases and J gave up 3 bases; unmatched junction bases: 7. The CDR3 coding sequence is TGTGCCAGCAGCCCTAGGGCGGGAGACTACAATGAGCAGTTCTTC. This gives the protein CASSPRAGDYNEQFF.

Concerning this clone itself: Other DNA sequences in this sample translate to the same CDR3. The J gene is TRBJ1-2, the V gene TRBV7-3, with 10 bases identical to TRBD1. CDR1 is SGHTA, CDR2 FQGTGA, per germline. The CDR3 sequence is 13 residues long. V lost 3 bases to trimming and J lost 5 bases; unmatched junction nucleotides: 0. The CDR3 DNA reads as TGTGCCAGCAGCTTGGGACAGGGGTATGGCTACACCTTC. The encoded protein is CASSLGQGYGYTF.

The chain is built from TRBV27 and TRBJ2-1, with unresolved D. CDR3 length: 16 residues. Between the trimmed V and J ends, which lost 2 bases and 0 bases, there was a span of 11 bases. Germline V gene sequence: CDR1 MNHEY, CDR2 SMNVEV (reference sequence). Here the CDR3 reads CASSLVQAGSYNEQFF. In nucleotides, the CDR3 is TGTGCCAGCAGTTTAGTCCAAGCAGGCTCCTACAATGAGCAGTTCTTC.

The rearrangement links TRBV2 to TRBJ1-5, with D maybe TRBD1 (5 bases). V was clipped by 7 bases and J by 3 bases, with 13 bases between them. Germline CDR1 SNHLY, CDR2 FYNNEI. This CDR3 region has 14 residues. The CDR3 sequence is CASKGRAFNQPQHF. In DNA form, the CDR3 reads TGTGCCAGCAAAGGCAGGGCCTTCAATCAGCCCCAGCATTTT.

The chain is built from TRBV30 and TRBJ2-7, with 7 bases that match TRBD1. Germline V lookup: CDR1 GTSNPN, CDR2 SVGIG (reference sequence). The V segment lost 3 bases and the J segment 2 bases; nucleotides outside the gene matches: 7. There are 14 residues in the CDR3. CDR3 nucleotide sequence: TGTGCCTGGAGCCCGGACAGGCCACCCTACGAGCAGTACTTC. Amino acid sequence: CAWSPDRPPYEQYF. Full variable domain (remainder filled in from reference TRBV30 and TRBJ2-7): SQTIHQWPATLVQPVGSPLSLECTVEGTSNPNLYWYRQAAGRGLQLLFYSVGIGQISSEVPQNLSASRPQDRQFILSSKKLLLSDSGFYLCAWSPDRPPYEQYFGPGTRLTVT.

The chain recombines TRBV4-3 with TRBJ1-2; perhaps TRBD1 as D (5 bases). The CDR3 is 14 residues long. Deletions cut 0 bases from V and 5 bases from J, with 10 bases between. Germline CDR1 reads LGHNA; CDR2 reads YSLEER. As DNA, the CDR3 is TGCGCCAGCAGCCAAGATCGGGGGGTTTATGGCTACACCTTC. Amino acid sequence: CASSQDRGVYGYTF.

The genes are TRBV19 and TRBJ1-1; D may be TRBD1 (5 bases). The length of the CDR3 is 14 residues. In germline, CDR1 is LNHDA, CDR2 SQIVND (reference sequence). The V end lost 10 bases, the J end lost 4 bases, and 19 bases lay between the germline ends. The CDR3 sequence is CAISDTTPPTEAFF. In nucleotides, the CDR3 is TGTGCCATTTCGGACACTACCCCCCCCACTGAAGCTTTCTTT.

This chain uses TRBV9 with TRBJ1-2; D is ambiguous. The CDR3 length is 14 residues. The V end lost 0 bases, the J end lost 8 bases, and 14 bases lay between the germline ends. Germline V gives CDR1 SGDLS, CDR2 YYNGEE. CDR3 sequence reads: CASSVELSFSGYTF. CDR3 nucleotide sequence: TGTGCCAGCAGCGTAGAGTTGAGTTTTTCGGGCTACACCTTC.

About this clone: The sample carries other DNA sequences with the same CDR3. The chain couples TRBV29-1 to TRBJ1-1, with D perhaps TRBD1 (5 bases). Trimming left V 4 bases short and J 1 base short, with 7 bases between. Germline lookup yields CDR1 SQVTM and CDR2 ANQGSEA. The CDR3 is 12 amino acids. The CDR3 loop is CSVGQSNTEAFF. CDR3 DNA sequence: TGCAGCGTTGGACAGTCGAACACTGAAGCTTTCTTT.

As DNA, the CDR3 is TGTGCCAGTACCCACGAGGGGGAAACCGGGGAGCTGTTTTTT. This gives the protein CASTHEGETGELFF. The chain carries TRBV19 and TRBJ2-2; TRBD1 might be the D (6 bases). Deletions cut 7 bases from V and 5 bases from J, with 14 bases between. CDR1 and CDR2 (germline): LNHDA, SQIVND (reference sequence). The CDR3 length is 14 residues.

This chain connects TRBV5-1 to TRBJ2-1; D might be TRBD2 (6 bases). Looked up from germline, CDR1 is SGHRS and CDR2 is YFSETQ. V dropped 0 bases and J dropped 8 bases, with 12 bases sitting between them. CDR3 length: 14 residues. CDR3 sequence reads: CASSLEREWDEQFF. Written as DNA, the CDR3 is TGCGCCAGCAGCTTGGAACGGGAGTGGGATGAGCAGTTCTTC. Looking up the rest from reference TRBV5-1 and TRBJ2-1 gives the full variable domain: KAGVTQTPRYLIKTRGQQVTLSCSPISGHRSVSWYQQTPGQGLQFLFEYFSETQRNKGNFPGRFSGRQFSNSRSEMNVSTLELGDSALYLCASSLEREWDEQFFGPGTRLTVL.

The chain links TRBV5-1 to TRBJ2-3; 10 nucleotides match TRBD2. The CDR3 extends over 15 amino acids. With 5 bases clipped from V and 4 bases from J, the junction kept 7 bases outside the gene matches. CDR1 is SGHRS, CDR2 YFSETQ, per germline. The CDR3 DNA is TGCGCCAGCAGGCTAGCGGGAGATAGGGCAGATACGCAGTATTTT. It translates to CASRLAGDRADTQYF.

This chain uses TRBV30 with TRBJ1-1; 7 nucleotides match TRBD1. CDR1 and CDR2 from the germline V gene are GTSNPN and SVGIG (reference sequence). The CDR3 spans 14 residues. With 2 bases clipped from V and 4 bases from J, the junction kept 7 bases outside the gene matches. The CDR3 nucleotides read TGTGCCTGGAGTACCACCCAGGGGGGCACTGAAGCTTTCTTT. This gives the protein CAWSTTQGGTEAFF.

V and J are TRBV7-2 and TRBJ2-2; TRBD2 matches at 10 bases. This CDR3 region has 18 residues. Germline assignment: CDR1 SGHTA and CDR2 FQGNSA. The ends lost 2 bases at V and 6 bases at J; junction bases unmatched: 12. CDR3: CASSLRGSSGRKSGELFF. Written as DNA, the CDR3 is TGTGCCAGCAGCTTAAGGGGATCTAGCGGGAGAAAGTCCGGGGAGCTGTTTTTT.

V gene TRBV7-2 combines with J gene TRBJ2-7; TRBD1 matches at 7 bases. The length of the CDR3 is 14 residues. Trimming took 7 bases from V and 0 from J; bases not matched to a gene: 6. In germline, CDR1 is SGHTA, CDR2 FQGNSA. In nucleotides, the CDR3 is TGTGCCAGCAACCCGACAGGGAGCTCCTACGAGCAGTACTTC. Its protein is CASNPTGSSYEQYF.

The chain joins TRBV19 to TRBJ2-5; 8 bases map to TRBD2. Losses at the gene ends were 4 bases for V and 0 bases for J; bases not matched to a gene: 1. In germline, CDR1 is LNHDA, CDR2 SQIVND (reference sequence). The CDR3 extends over 14 amino acids. The CDR3, as DNA: TGTGCCAGTAGTACGCGGGGGGACCAAGAGACCCAGTACTTC. It translates to CASSTRGDQETQYF. Supplemented by reference TRBV19 and TRBJ2-5, the full variable domain reads DGGITQSPKYLFRKEGQNVTLSCEQNLNHDAMYWYRQDPGQGLRLIYYSQIVNDFQKGDIAEGYSVSREKKESFPLTVTSAQKNPTAFYLCASSTRGDQETQYFGPGTRLLVL.

The chain joins TRBV19 to TRBJ2-5; possibly TRBD2 for D (6 bases). V was trimmed by 3 bases and J by 5 bases, leaving 16 bases between them. In germline, CDR1 is LNHDA, CDR2 SQIVND (reference sequence). The CDR3 spans 15 residues. CDR3 amino acids: CASSMIEGRWETQYF. The CDR3, as DNA: TGTGCCAGTAGTATGATCGAAGGGAGGTGGGAGACCCAGTACTTC.

This clone occurred a few times. V usage is TRBV13 and J usage is TRBJ2-7; 9 nucleotides line up with TRBD1. CDR3 length equals 14 residues. Germline-derived CDR1 and CDR2 are PRHDT and FYEKMQ (reference sequence). The junction had 8 bases not matched to a gene; V was cut back by 7 bases and J by 4 bases. This CDR3 reads CASNARDRAYEQYF. CDR3 in DNA: TGTGCCAGCAACGCCCGGGACAGGGCGTACGAGCAGTACTTC. The whole variable domain, remainder taken from reference TRBV13 and TRBJ2-7, is AAGVIQSPRHLIKEKRETATLKCYPIPRHDTVYWYQQGPGQDPQFLISFYEKMQSDKGSIPDRFSAQQFSDYHSELNMSSLELGDSALYFCASNARDRAYEQYFGPGTRLTVT.

The DNA of the CDR3 is TGTGCCAGCAGTGTGCACGGTTCCTATAATTCACCCCTCCACTTT. It translates to CASSVHGSYNSPLHF. The rearrangement joins TRBV6-1 to TRBJ1-6, with no clear D. Trimming took off 4 bases at V and 1 base at J, with 8 bases between the two ends. CDR1 and CDR2 from the germline V gene are MNHNS and SASEGT. The CDR3 has 15 amino acids.

This sequence joins TRBV25-1 and TRBJ2-2, with TRBD2 matching 10 bases. The CDR3 totals 16 residues. CDR1 MGHDK and CDR2 SYGVNS come from the germline V gene. Trimming at V came to 5 bases and at J to 5 bases, leaving 8 bases not matched to a gene. The CDR3 reads CASSLGTSVKTGELFF. The CDR3 region has the DNA TGTGCCAGCAGTCTTGGGACTAGCGTGAAAACCGGGGAGCTGTTTTTT.